The T cell receptor (beta chain) under discussion was sequenced for a study of blood T cell repertoires in COVID-19. Study background: Acute and convalescent COVID-19 specimens originated in the United States, Italy and Spain.

Authors' methods: Amplification of reference gene primers was used by the study to estimate nucleated cell counts. The assay was immunoSEQ multiplex PCR, and TCRdb's table has in-frame clones only and misses some. D and trimming come from the DNA, and the V and J calls and clone size come from that table. The sample lists 300,000 or so clones; 70% to 90% were seen once. The CDR3 loop spans 15 amino acids. Germline CDR1 reads MDHEN; CDR2 reads SYDVKM. Trimming pared 6 bases from V and 5 bases from J, leaving 19 bases between. This chain uses TRBV28 with TRBJ2-5, with D possibly TRBD2 on 5 matching bases. The sample consisted of peripheral blood. This sequence originates from a woman between 45 and 60 years old with active or convalescent COVID-19. CDR3 region: CASSSTEGWLETQYF. CDR3 DNA: TGTGCCAGCAGCTCAACAGAGGGCTGGCTCGAGACCCAGTACTTC.